The 25 T cell receptor beta chains given below trace back to one sample, sequenced in a study of identical twins. TCRdb re-called the 5' RACE reads through MiXCR, storing one row per CDR3 protein. This repertoire shows 690,000 or so distinct CDR3 sequences, 6.1% found once; its top ten account for 1.5% to 2%. Input material: naive T cells sorted from blood. The receptors shown here come from a man aged 18 to 30 in good health.

This clonotype was detected a few times. The chain uses TRBV7-2 and TRBJ2-3; 8 positions match TRBD2. From germline, CDR1 is SGHTA and CDR2 FQGNSA. V lost 5 bases, J lost 1 base, and 11 bases stayed unmatched. This CDR3 comprises 17 residues. Here the CDR3 DNA reads TGTGCCAGCAGCCCGTGGGGTAGCGGGGCGGGCACAGATACGCAGTATTTT. The encoded protein is CASSPWGSGAGTDTQYF. Variable domain in full (rest from reference TRBV7-2 and TRBJ2-3): GAGVSQSPSNKVTEKGKDVELRCDPISGHTALYWYRQSLGQGLEFLIYFQGNSAPDKSGLPSDRFSAERTGGSVSTLTIQRTQQEDSAVYLCASSPWGSGAGTDTQYFGPGTRLTVL.

This clonotype was seen ten or more times. The gene calls are TRBV11-2 and TRBJ2-6; TRBD2 is a possible D gene (6 bases). Trimming left V 4 bases short and J 2 bases short, with 9 bases between. The CDR3 totals 15 residues. Germline assignment: CDR1 SGHAT and CDR2 FQNNGV. This CDR3 reads CASSSPGAGANVLTF. CDR3 nucleotide sequence: TGTGCCAGCAGCTCCCCGGGAGCTGGGGCCAACGTCCTGACTTTC.

This clonotype came up a few times. In DNA, the CDR3 is TGTGCCAGCAGAAAGCGCAACGGTAGTGGAGAAAAACTGTTTTTT. This translates into CASRKRNGSGEKLFF. The genes are TRBV6-1 and TRBJ1-4, with unresolved D. The CDR3 contains 15 residues. The germline V gene has CDR1 MNHNS and CDR2 SASEGT. The ends were cut back, 6 bases at V and 8 bases at J, with 19 bases in the middle.

This clonotype was counted ten times or more. The rearrangement joins TRBV20-1 to TRBJ2-7; 13 bases are a match to TRBD2. This CDR3 spans 15 amino acids. Germline CDR1 reads DFQATT; CDR2 reads SNEGSKA (reference sequence). V lost 6 bases and J lost 6; bases outside the gene matches: 11. CDR3 in amino acids: CSADPPGLAGREQYF. The CDR3 region has the DNA TGCAGTGCCGACCCCCCGGGACTAGCGGGACGCGAGCAGTACTTC.

The sample holds many counts of this clonotype. The genes are TRBV29-1 and TRBJ1-1; D gene uncertain. The CDR3 totals 12 residues. Trimming left V 4 bases short and J 2 bases short, with 8 bases between. CDR1 is SQVTM, CDR2 ANQGSEA, per germline. The DNA for the CDR3 is TGCAGCGTTGGTCAGGCTAACACTGAAGCTTTCTTT. It codes for CSVGQANTEAFF.

In this sample, this clonotype turned up many times. The V call is TRBV12-3 or TRBV12-4, the J call TRBJ1-3; D might be TRBD1 (6 bases). Trimming removed 0 bases at V and 1 base at J, with 7 bases between. The CDR3 runs to 15 residues. The CDR3 reads CASSLAQGSGNTIYF. The CDR3 nucleotides are TGTGCCAGCAGTTTAGCTCAGGGGTCTGGAAACACCATATATTTT.

The rearrangement uses TRBV18 and TRBJ2-5; tentative D call: TRBD2 (5 bases). This CDR3 is 15 amino acids long. Germline V CDR1 and CDR2: KGHSH, LQKENI. V lost 6 bases to trimming and J lost 4 bases, with 18 bases between them. The CDR3 DNA sequence: TGTGCCAGCTCGCGGGTCCCGGGAATAGGAGAGACCCAGTACTTC. The encoded protein is CASSRVPGIGETQYF.

This clonotype occurred many times. CDR3 amino acids: CSVIGPRQGEQFF. Here the CDR3 DNA reads TGCAGCGTTATAGGACCCCGACAGGGTGAGCAGTTCTTC. This chain joins TRBV29-1 and TRBJ2-1, with TRBD1 identical over 7 bases. This CDR3 comprises 13 residues. V dropped 5 bases and J dropped 9; count of bases not matched to a gene: 10. From germline, CDR1 is SQVTM and CDR2 ANQGSEA.

This clonotype was picked up many times. The rearrangement uses TRBV12-3 or TRBV12-4 and TRBJ1-2; perhaps TRBD1 as D (5 bases). The CDR3 extends over 13 amino acids. V lost 6 bases to trimming and J lost 8 bases, with 16 bases between them. The CDR3 DNA is TGTGCCAGCAGAACACTTACAGGCGGCGGCTACACCTTC. The encoded protein is CASRTLTGGGYTF.

The chain uses TRBV5-1 and TRBJ2-1; D might be TRBD1 or TRBD2, each matching 5 bases. This CDR3 spans 16 amino acids. Between the trimmed V and J ends, which lost 0 bases and 0 bases, there was a span of 10 bases. CDR1 is SGHRS and CDR2 is YFSETQ in the germline V gene. The CDR3 sequence: CASSLGGTDSYNEQFF. The CDR3 nucleotides are TGCGCCAGCAGCTTGGGAGGGACCGACTCCTACAATGAGCAGTTCTTC.

This clonotype was found a few times. The gene calls are TRBV7-6 and TRBJ2-3; 8 bases line up with TRBD2. Germline V gene sequence: CDR1 SGHVS, CDR2 FNYEAQ. This CDR3 is built from 15 residues. V lost 5 bases to trimming and J lost 4 bases; unmatched junction nucleotides: 8. This CDR3 reads CASSPIAGGADTQYF. The CDR3, as DNA: TGTGCCAGCAGCCCTATTGCGGGAGGTGCAGATACGCAGTATTTT.

The table lists this clonotype with a few counts. This chain uses TRBV25-1 with TRBJ2-3, with 9 positions matching TRBD2. The CDR3 totals 15 residues. The V segment lost 4 bases and the J segment 8 bases; nucleotides outside the gene matches: 10. Germline values: CDR1 MGHDK, CDR2 SYGVNS. CDR3 loop: CASSASGRSQATQYF. In DNA form, the CDR3 reads TGTGCCAGCAGTGCCAGCGGGAGGTCCCAAGCTACGCAGTATTTT.

This clonotype was observed at least ten times. The genes are TRBV27 and TRBJ2-5; weak D call: TRBD2 (6 bases). The CDR3 length is 14 residues. Trimming stripped 3 bases from V and 4 bases from J, with 12 bases between. Germline assignment: CDR1 MNHEY and CDR2 SMNVEV (reference sequence). The DNA for the CDR3 is TGTGCCAGCAGTTTCTCGCGGGATTCAGAGACCCAGTACTTC. Protein sequence: CASSFSRDSETQYF.

The rearrangement joins TRBV5-1 to TRBJ2-1; the D gene is possibly TRBD1 (6 bases). Germline V gene data show CDR1 as SGHRS and CDR2 as YFSETQ. Between the trimmed V and J ends, which lost 4 bases and 8 bases, there was a span of 16 bases. This CDR3 is 14 amino acids long. This chain's CDR3 is CASSGQYPRDEQFF. The CDR3 DNA follows: TGCGCCAGCAGCGGACAGTACCCTAGGGATGAGCAGTTCTTC.

This clonotype occurred many times. The V gene is TRBV5-1, the J gene TRBJ1-5; maybe TRBD1 (6 bases). Germline assignment: CDR1 SGHRS and CDR2 YFSETQ. V gave up 0 bases and J gave up 0 bases, with 10 bases separating them. This CDR3 has 16 residues. The CDR3 coding sequence is TGCGCCAGCAGCTTGGGAACGGGGGCTAGCAATCAGCCCCAGCATTTT. Encoded protein: CASSLGTGASNQPQHF.

Ten or more counts support this clonotype. The chain employs TRBV27 and TRBJ1-6, with 9 bases lining up with TRBD1. The CDR3 consists of 14 residues. The J segment lost 9 bases and the V segment lost 6 bases, leaving 6 bases of the junction unmatched. CDR1 and CDR2 (germline): MNHEY, SMNVEV (reference sequence). The CDR3 sequence is CASSKQGAGSPLHF. The CDR3 DNA reads TGTGCCAGCAGCAAACAGGGGGCGGGTTCACCCCTCCACTTT.

This clonotype was counted ten times or more. The chain is built from TRBV5-1 and TRBJ2-7, with D unresolved. The CDR3 contains 12 residues. Germline loops: CDR1 SGHRS, CDR2 YFSETQ. Deletions cut 5 bases from V and 4 bases from J, with 10 bases between. DNA of the CDR3: TGCGCCAGCAGTCCCTCACGTTACGAGCAGTACTTC. This gives the protein CASSPSRYEQYF. The full variable domain, with the rest looked up from reference TRBV5-1 and TRBJ2-7, is KAGVTQTPRYLIKTRGQQVTLSCSPISGHRSVSWYQQTPGQGLQFLFEYFSETQRNKGNFPGRFSGRQFSNSRSEMNVSTLELGDSALYLCASSPSRYEQYFGPGTRLTVT.

This clonotype was seen repeatedly, ten times or more. V and J are TRBV28 and TRBJ2-1, with D possibly being TRBD1 (8 bases). V was clipped by 5 bases and J by 4 bases, with 24 bases between them. Germline CDR1 is MDHEN and CDR2 is SYDVKM. The CDR3 is 18 amino acids. Written as DNA, the CDR3 is TGTGCCAGCAGTCTCCGGACAGGGAGGGGGTCCAAGTACAATGAGCAGTTCTTC. It translates to CASSLRTGRGSKYNEQFF.

The CDR3: CATDAGDYSYNEQFF. The DNA for the CDR3 is TGTGCCACCGACGCCGGGGACTATTCCTACAATGAGCAGTTCTTC. The gene calls are TRBV24-1 and TRBJ2-1; 7 nucleotides align to TRBD2. CDR3 size: 15 residues. V shed 9 bases, J shed 1 base, and the junction held 8 bases outside the gene matches. Per germline, CDR1 KGHDR and CDR2 SFDVKD.

The chain uses TRBV7-7 and TRBJ2-1, with TRBD1 identical over 7 bases. This CDR3 has 14 residues. V trimming: 3 bases; J trimming: 9 bases; junction bases outside the gene matches: 8. Per germline, CDR1 SSHAT and CDR2 FNYEAQ (reference sequence). The CDR3 region is CASSFGTEFSEQFF. CDR3 sequence (DNA): TGTGCCAGCAGCTTCGGGACAGAGTTTTCTGAGCAGTTCTTC.

This clonotype was seen a few times. V gene TRBV5-6 combines with J gene TRBJ1-1, with D tentatively TRBD1 (5 bases). Germline loops: CDR1 SGHDT, CDR2 YYEEEE. The CDR3 spans 12 residues. V lost 4 bases, J lost 11 bases, and 15 bases lay in between. CDR3 protein: CASSTPGGAAFF. In nucleotides, the CDR3 is TGTGCCAGCAGCACCCCTGGGGGTGCCGCTTTCTTT.

This clonotype was seen many times. The CDR3 loop is CSALQGGTEAFF. Here the CDR3 DNA reads TGCAGTGCTCTACAAGGTGGCACTGAAGCTTTCTTT. The V gene is TRBV20-1, the J gene TRBJ1-1; no clear D. From germline, CDR1 is DFQATT and CDR2 SNEGSKA (reference sequence). This CDR3 spans 12 amino acids. The V and J ends lost 5 bases and 4 bases respectively, with 11 bases between them.

The chain links TRBV14 to TRBJ2-1, with TRBD1 matching 7 bases. Germline V gene sequence: CDR1 SGHDN, CDR2 FVKESK. The CDR3 consists of 12 residues. Trimming at V came to 4 bases and at J to 11 bases, leaving 5 bases not matched to a gene. The CDR3 is CASSPETGKQFF. DNA of the CDR3: TGTGCCAGCAGCCCCGAGACAGGGAAGCAGTTCTTC. Together with reference TRBV14 and TRBJ2-1, the CDR3 gives the full variable domain: EAGVTQFPSHSVIEKGQTVTLRCDPISGHDNLYWYRRVMGKEIKFLLHFVKESKQDESGMPNNRFLAERTGGTYSTLKVQPAELEDSGVYFCASSPETGKQFFGPGTRLTVL.

The chain uses TRBV7-8 and TRBJ2-5; D is unresolved. The V gene's germline CDR1 is SGHVS and CDR2 FQNEAQ. This CDR3 is built from 15 residues. With 1 base removed from V and 2 bases from J, the gap between germline ends came to 11 bases. The CDR3: CASSLDVVWQETQYF. The CDR3 coding sequence is TGTGCCAGCAGCTTAGACGTCGTTTGGCAAGAGACCCAGTACTTC.

As to this clonotype: The missing conserved phenylalanine or tryptophan at the end of this CDR3 makes a read error likely. The V gene is TRBV12-3 or TRBV12-4, the J gene TRBJ2-1; no definite D call. The CDR3 consists of 15 residues. The V end lost 1 base, the J end lost 3 bases, and 10 bases lay between the germline ends. CDR3 bases: TGTGCCAGCAGTTTAGGAACGTGGTACTACAATGAGCAGTTCCTC. Translated, it gives CASSLGTWYYNEQFL.